This T cell receptor (beta chain) is drawn from a study of shared clonotypes between healthy human individuals. Study background: The study enrolled a couple of women and a few men aged 18 to 49.

The germline V gene encodes CDR1 MNHNS and CDR2 SASEGT. The V gene lost 4 bases and the J gene lost 1 base, with 10 bases spanning the gap. The CDR3 has 14 residues. Produced via immunoSEQ multiplex PCR; TCRdb's table is partial and in-frame only. The sample holds fewer than 600,000 clones, around 81% seen once. A remark on this clone: Its target is unknown.

General observations from the study: Only blood samples were collected, and tissue repertoires likely differ. The donor pool, a small one, limited the genetic and exposure-history diversity represented.

This sequence originates from a woman between 40 and 50 years old in good health. Some clones in this sample may be carry-over from other donors' samples. The chain combines TRBV6-1 with TRBJ1-1; no definite D call. The sequencing input was PBMCs. The CDR3 sequence is CASSVVKENTEAFF. CDR3 DNA sequence: TGTGCCAGCAGTGTCGTGAAAGAGAACACTGAAGCTTTCTTT.